The sequence of this T cell receptor beta chain was determined in a study of cytomegalovirus exposure and HLA in healthy donors. 13 Jbeta primers and 60 Vbeta primers were used for the PCR. Assay used: immunoSEQ multiplex PCR; TCRdb lists only in-frame clones, some missing. The sample gives around 200,000 clones, around four fifths of which show up once; roughly 0.58% is in the top ten. Germline V CDR1 and CDR2: SQVTM, ANQGSEA. With 3 bases removed from V and 2 bases from J, the gap between germline ends came to 10 bases. The CDR3 extends over 13 amino acids. V usage is TRBV29-1 and J usage is TRBJ1-1; the D gene is possibly TRBD1 (6 bases). This sequence originates from a woman in her thirties or forties in good health and CMV-seronegative. The sample comprised PBMCs. The CDR3 DNA sequence: TGCAGCGTTGATGTCAGGGGAAACACTGAAGCTTTCTTT. Its protein product is CSVDVRGNTEAFF. Complete variable domain (other parts from reference TRBV29-1 and TRBJ1-1): SAVISQKPSRDICQRGTSLTIQCQVDSQVTMMFWYRQQPGQSLTLIATANQGSEATYESGFVIDKFPISRPNLTFSTLTVSNMSPEDSSIYLCSVDVRGNTEAFFGQGTRLTVV.